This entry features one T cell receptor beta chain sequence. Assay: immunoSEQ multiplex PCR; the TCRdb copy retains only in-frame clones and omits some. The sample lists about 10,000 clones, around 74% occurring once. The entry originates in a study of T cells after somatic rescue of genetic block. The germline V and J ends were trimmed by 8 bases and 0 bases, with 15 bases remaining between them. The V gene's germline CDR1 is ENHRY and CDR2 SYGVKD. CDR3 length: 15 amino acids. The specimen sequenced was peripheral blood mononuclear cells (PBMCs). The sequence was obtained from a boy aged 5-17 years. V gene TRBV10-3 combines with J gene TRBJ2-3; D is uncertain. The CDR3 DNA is TGTGCCATCCGAGAAAACTTTCCTAGCACAGATACGCAGTATTTT. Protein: CAIRENFPSTDTQYF.